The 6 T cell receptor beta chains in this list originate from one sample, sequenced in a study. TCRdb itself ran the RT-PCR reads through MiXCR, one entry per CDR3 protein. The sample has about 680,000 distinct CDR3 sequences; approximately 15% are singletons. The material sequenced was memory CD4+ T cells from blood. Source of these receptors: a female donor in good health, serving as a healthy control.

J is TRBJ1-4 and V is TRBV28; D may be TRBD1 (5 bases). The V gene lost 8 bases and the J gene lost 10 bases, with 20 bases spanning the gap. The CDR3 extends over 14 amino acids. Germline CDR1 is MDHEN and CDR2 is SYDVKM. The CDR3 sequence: CASSAGTYNPKLFF. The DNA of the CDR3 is TGTGCCAGCTCCGCCGGGACTTACAACCCAAAACTGTTTTTT. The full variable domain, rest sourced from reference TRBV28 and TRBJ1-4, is DVKVTQSSRYLVKRTGEKVFLECVQDMDHENMFWYRQDPGLGLRLIYFSYDVKMKEKGDIPEGYSVSREKKERFSLILESASTNQTSMYLCASSAGTYNPKLFFGSGTQLSVL.

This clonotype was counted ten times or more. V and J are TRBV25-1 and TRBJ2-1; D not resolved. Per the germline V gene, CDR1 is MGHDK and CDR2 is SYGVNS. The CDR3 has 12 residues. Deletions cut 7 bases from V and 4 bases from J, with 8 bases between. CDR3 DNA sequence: TGTGCCAGCAAAACATCTTACAATGAGCAGTTCTTC. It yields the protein CASKTSYNEQFF. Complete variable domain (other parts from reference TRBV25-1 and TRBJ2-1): EADIYQTPRYLVIGTGKKITLECSQTMGHDKMYWYQQDPGMELHLIHYSYGVNSTEKGDLSSESTVSRIRTEHFPLTLESARPSHTSQYLCASKTSYNEQFFGPGTRLTVL.

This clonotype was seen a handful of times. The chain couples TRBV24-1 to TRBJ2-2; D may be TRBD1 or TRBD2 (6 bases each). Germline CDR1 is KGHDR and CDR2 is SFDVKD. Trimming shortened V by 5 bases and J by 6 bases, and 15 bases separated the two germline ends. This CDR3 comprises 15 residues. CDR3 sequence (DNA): TGTGCCACCAGTGTCCGACACGGGGGCCCCGGGGAGCTGTTTTTT. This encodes CATSVRHGGPGELFF.

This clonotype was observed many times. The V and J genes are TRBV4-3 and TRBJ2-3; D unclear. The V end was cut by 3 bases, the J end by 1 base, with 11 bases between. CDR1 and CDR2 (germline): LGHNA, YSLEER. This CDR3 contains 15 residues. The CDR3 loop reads CASSHGRWGTDTQYF. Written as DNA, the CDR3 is TGCGCCAGCAGCCACGGACGATGGGGCACAGATACGCAGTATTTT.

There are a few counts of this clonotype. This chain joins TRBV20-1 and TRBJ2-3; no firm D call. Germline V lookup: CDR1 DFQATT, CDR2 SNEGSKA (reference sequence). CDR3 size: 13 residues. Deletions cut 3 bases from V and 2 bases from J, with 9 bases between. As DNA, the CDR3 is TGCAGTGCTAGCTTCAGATTCACAGATACGCAGTATTTT. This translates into CSASFRFTDTQYF.

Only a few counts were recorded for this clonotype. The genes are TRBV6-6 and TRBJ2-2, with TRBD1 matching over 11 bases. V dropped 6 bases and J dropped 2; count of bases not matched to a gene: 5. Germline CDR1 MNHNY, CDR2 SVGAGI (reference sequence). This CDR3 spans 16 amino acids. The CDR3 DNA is TGTGCCAGCAGCCGAGGACAGGGGGCTAACACCGGGGAGCTGTTTTTT. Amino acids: CASSRGQGANTGELFF.